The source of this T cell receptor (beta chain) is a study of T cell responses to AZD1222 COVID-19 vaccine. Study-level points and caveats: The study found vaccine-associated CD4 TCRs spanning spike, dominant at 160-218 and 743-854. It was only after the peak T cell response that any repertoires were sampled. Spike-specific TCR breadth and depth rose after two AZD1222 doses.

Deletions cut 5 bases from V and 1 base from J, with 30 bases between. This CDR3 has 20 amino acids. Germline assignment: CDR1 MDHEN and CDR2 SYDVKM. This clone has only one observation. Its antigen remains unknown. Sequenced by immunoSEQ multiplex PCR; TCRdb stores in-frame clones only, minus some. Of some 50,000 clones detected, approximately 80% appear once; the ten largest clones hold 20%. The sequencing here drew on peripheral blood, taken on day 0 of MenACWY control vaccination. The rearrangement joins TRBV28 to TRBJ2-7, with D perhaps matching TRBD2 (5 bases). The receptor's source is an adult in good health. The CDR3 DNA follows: TGTGCCAGCAGTCCCAGTGATAGGTCCAGATACTCCCGGGGATCCTACGAGCAGTACTTC. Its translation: CASSPSDRSRYSRGSYEQYF. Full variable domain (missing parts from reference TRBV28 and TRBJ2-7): DVKVTQSSRYLVKRTGEKVFLECVQDMDHENMFWYRQDPGLGLRLIYFSYDVKMKEKGDIPEGYSVSREKKERFSLILESASTNQTSMYLCASSPSDRSRYSRGSYEQYFGPGTRLTVT.